Presented here are 26 T cell receptor beta chains from one specimen sequenced in a study of Ad26.COV2.S vaccination and SARS-CoV-2 variants. The sample's treatment: around 19 received Ad26.COV2.S at low or high dose, single or two shots; about five received placebo; per-sample allocation not given. After the first vaccine or placebo injection, samples were drawn on day 63. TCRdb's table, derived via immunoSEQ multiplex PCR, lists solely in-frame clones and lacks some. Seen here are fewer than 400,000 clones, about nine tenths observed once, and the top ten hold approximately 1.9%. This material consisted of peripheral blood, taken in a trial of Ad26.COV2.S vaccine versus placebo. These receptors all come from a person aged 18-60 years who received the Ad26.COV2.S COVID-19 vaccine or a placebo.

V is TRBV6-5 and J is TRBJ2-3; TRBD2 might be the D (5 bases). V was trimmed by 7 bases and J by 4 bases, leaving 15 bases between them. CDR1 is MNHEY, CDR2 SVGAGI, per germline. The CDR3 covers 14 residues. The CDR3 coding sequence is TGTGCCAGCACTCGACGAGAGGGCCCAGATACGCAGTATTTT. This gives the protein CASTRREGPDTQYF.

In DNA, the CDR3 is TGCGCCAGCAGCCAAACAGACAATAGCAATCAGCCCCAGCATTTT. It encodes CASSQTDNSNQPQHF. The chain recombines TRBV4-3 with TRBJ1-5; no reliable D call. The CDR3 is 15 amino acids. CDR1 is LGHNA and CDR2 is YSLEER in the germline V gene. Trimming cost V 2 bases and J 0 bases, with 8 bases left between them.

The chain uses TRBV19 and TRBJ2-3; TRBD2 agrees at 11 bases. Germline V lookup: CDR1 LNHDA, CDR2 SQIVND (reference sequence). This CDR3 is built from 15 residues. V trimming: 5 bases; J trimming: 4 bases; junction bases outside the gene matches: 5. The chain's CDR3 is CASSYTSGSADTQYF. For the CDR3, the DNA is TGTGCCAGTAGTTATACTAGCGGGAGTGCAGATACGCAGTATTTT.

The chain has TRBV7-2 and TRBJ2-3; D is unclear. CDR1 SGHTA and CDR2 FQGNSA come from the germline V gene. V was shortened by 4 bases and J by 1 base, with 6 bases between the two germline ends. The CDR3 consists of 13 residues. The CDR3 bases are TGTGCCAGCAGCTCCTCACGCACAGATACGCAGTATTTT. It specifies CASSSSRTDTQYF.

V gene TRBV11-2 combines with J gene TRBJ2-1; unclear D gene. The germline V gene encodes CDR1 SGHAT and CDR2 FQNNGV. This CDR3 region has 12 residues. Trimming pared 1 base from V and 4 bases from J, leaving 2 bases between. Here the CDR3 reads CASSLGYNEQFF. The CDR3 DNA is TGTGCCAGCAGCTTAGGATACAATGAGCAGTTCTTC.

The chain joins TRBV5-1 to TRBJ1-1; TRBD1 might be the D (6 bases). V lost 0 bases and J lost 5, with 14 bases in between. The germline V gene encodes CDR1 SGHRS and CDR2 YFSETQ. This CDR3 region has 15 residues. CDR3 nucleotides: TGCGCCAGCAGCTTGGCAGGGCAGGGGAATACTGAAGCTTTCTTT. Translation: CASSLAGQGNTEAFF.

The rearrangement joins TRBV30 to TRBJ2-1; TRBD2 matches 8 bases. From germline, CDR1 is GTSNPN and CDR2 SVGIG (reference sequence). CDR3 length: 16 amino acids. With 0 bases clipped from V and 7 bases from J, the junction kept 11 bases outside the gene matches. CDR3 amino acids: CAWSVLLAGWGNEQFF. The CDR3 coding sequence is TGTGCCTGGAGTGTACTCTTAGCGGGATGGGGGAATGAGCAGTTCTTC.

There are a few counts of this clone. The rearrangement joins TRBV5-1 to TRBJ1-1, with D perhaps matching TRBD1 (5 bases). Deletions cut 7 bases from V and 5 bases from J, with 21 bases between. This CDR3 spans 15 amino acids. Germline lookup yields CDR1 SGHRS and CDR2 YFSETQ. This chain's CDR3 is CASAAQSGRETEAFF. As DNA, the CDR3 is TGCGCCAGCGCAGCCCAAAGCGGCAGGGAAACTGAAGCTTTCTTT.

The chain combines TRBV10-3 with TRBJ2-7, with D possibly TRBD1 on 6 matching bases. The V gene's germline CDR1 is ENHRY and CDR2 SYGVKD. This CDR3 spans 14 amino acids. V was pared by 0 bases and J by 5 bases, with 11 bases between. The CDR3 nucleotides read TGTGCCATCAGTGAGTCCACAGGGTTCGACGAGCAGTACTTC. Protein product: CAISESTGFDEQYF.

This clone came up a few times. This chain connects TRBV6-2 or TRBV6-3 to TRBJ1-3; unclear D gene. This CDR3 spans 15 amino acids. V lost 5 bases and J lost 4, with 15 bases in between. CDR1 MNHEY and CDR2 SVGEGT come from the germline V gene. The CDR3 loop is CASSQREGLGNTIYF. CDR3 sequence (DNA): TGTGCCAGCAGTCAACGAGAGGGATTGGGAAACACCATATATTTT.

This clone was seen a handful of times. The chain carries TRBV19 and TRBJ2-1, with TRBD2 identical over 10 bases. The CDR3 spans 14 residues. V was pared by 7 bases and J by 5 bases, with 5 bases of the junction left unmatched. Germline V gene lookup returns CDR1 LNHDA and CDR2 SQIVND (reference sequence). CDR3 DNA sequence: TGTGCCAGTAAGTCTAGCGGGGGACACAATGAGCAGTTCTTC. Translated: CASKSSGGHNEQFF.

This sequence joins TRBV9 and TRBJ1-6; D uncertain. V dropped 2 bases and J dropped 6 bases, with 9 bases sitting between them. Germline CDR1 SGDLS, CDR2 YYNGEE. This CDR3 region has 14 residues. The CDR3 protein is CASSVRPVNSPLHF. The CDR3 nucleotides read TGTGCCAGCAGCGTCAGGCCGGTTAATTCACCCCTCCACTTT. Together with reference TRBV9 and TRBJ1-6, the CDR3 gives the full variable domain: DSGVTQTPKHLITATGQRVTLRCSPRSGDLSVYWYQQSLDQGLQFLIQYYNGEERAKGNILERFSAQQFPDLHSELNLSSLELGDSALYFCASSVRPVNSPLHFGNGTRLTVT.

CDR3 sequence (DNA): TGCAGTGCTAGTTCGGCTAACTATGGCTACACCTTC. It codes for CSASSANYGYTF. The chain links TRBV20-1 to TRBJ1-2; no clear D gene. The CDR3 covers 12 residues. Germline CDR1 and CDR2: DFQATT and SNEGSKA (reference sequence). Trimming removed 3 bases at V and 0 bases at J, with 5 bases between.

J is TRBJ2-7 and V is TRBV19, with D perhaps being TRBD1 or TRBD2 (7 bases each). V lost 8 bases and J 5 bases, leaving 16 bases between the germline ends. The CDR3 length is 13 residues. Germline CDR1 and CDR2: LNHDA and SQIVND (reference sequence). CDR3 amino acids: CASGGDRYDEQYF. In DNA, the CDR3 is TGTGCCAGTGGGGGGGACAGATACGACGAGCAGTACTTC.

Only one count was recorded for this clone. V and J are TRBV18 and TRBJ2-1; D not certain. CDR3 length: 13 amino acids. CDR1 and CDR2 (germline): KGHSH, LQKENI. Trimming took 5 bases from V and 4 from J, leaving 9 bases between them. The CDR3 sequence is CASSASRYNEQFF. The CDR3, as DNA: TGTGCCAGCTCAGCTTCCCGGTACAATGAGCAGTTCTTC.

J is TRBJ1-6 and V is TRBV28, with D possibly TRBD1 on 5 matching bases. The CDR3 length is 15 residues. CDR1 and CDR2 (germline): MDHEN, SYDVKM. The ends were cut back, 6 bases at V and 7 bases at J, with 16 bases in the middle. CDR3 protein: CASRAQGSANSPLHF. The CDR3, as DNA: TGTGCCAGCAGGGCTCAGGGAAGCGCGAATTCACCCCTCCACTTT.

This clone was counted once. The chain combines TRBV7-8 with TRBJ2-7, with D hard to call. This CDR3 is 13 amino acids long. The V gene lost 3 bases and the J gene lost 5 bases, with 11 bases spanning the gap. The germline gives CDR1 SGHVS, CDR2 FQNEAQ. The CDR3 reads CASSFGPENEQYF. CDR3 in DNA: TGTGCCAGCAGCTTTGGTCCTGAAAACGAGCAGTACTTC.

The genes are TRBV28 and TRBJ2-5; no firm D call. The CDR3 has 16 residues. V lost 1 base and J lost 1, with 13 bases in between. From germline, CDR1 is MDHEN and CDR2 SYDVKM. CDR3: CASSLLPTPLQETQYF. CDR3 nucleotide sequence: TGTGCCAGCAGTTTATTGCCTACCCCCCTCCAAGAGACCCAGTACTTC.

The CDR3 region is CASSSRNRDYYYEQYF. CDR3 DNA sequence: TGTGCCAGCAGCTCCCGAAACAGGGACTACTACTACGAGCAGTACTTC. The rearrangement joins TRBV5-6 to TRBJ2-7, with D perhaps TRBD2 (7 bases). Germline CDR1 reads SGHDT; CDR2 reads YYEEEE. CDR3 length: 16 amino acids. The V end lost 3 bases, the J end lost 3 bases, and 19 bases lay between the germline ends.

The CDR3 DNA is TGCGCCAGCAGCTTGGGGGGACTAAGTAGCACAGATACGCAGTATTTT. Translating it yields CASSLGGLSSTDTQYF. The chain employs TRBV5-1 and TRBJ2-3; 7 bases map to TRBD2. The length of the CDR3 is 16 residues. The V segment lost 0 bases and the J segment 0 bases; nucleotides outside the gene matches: 4. The germline V gene encodes CDR1 SGHRS and CDR2 YFSETQ.

The chain has TRBV5-1 and TRBJ1-2; possibly TRBD1 for D (6 bases). The germline V and J ends were trimmed by 2 bases and 1 base, with 9 bases remaining between them. The germline CDR1 and CDR2 sequences are SGHRS and YFSETQ. The CDR3 runs 14 residues. CDR3 bases: TGCGCCAGCAGCTTTGACAGGAATAACTATGGCTACACCTTC. Amino acid sequence: CASSFDRNNYGYTF. The complete variable domain, with remaining parts taken from reference TRBV5-1 and TRBJ1-2, reads KAGVTQTPRYLIKTRGQQVTLSCSPISGHRSVSWYQQTPGQGLQFLFEYFSETQRNKGNFPGRFSGRQFSNSRSEMNVSTLELGDSALYLCASSFDRNNYGYTFGSGTRLTVV.

The chain joins TRBV6-5 to TRBJ2-7; D may be TRBD2 (5 bases). Germline CDR1 is MNHEY and CDR2 is SVGAGI. This CDR3 spans 14 amino acids. Deletions cut 8 bases from V and 2 bases from J, with 16 bases between. CDR3 in DNA: TGTGCCAGCCCCCGGTTCGGGGATGCCTACGAGCAGTACTTC. Translation gives CASPRFGDAYEQYF.

The V call is TRBV19, the J call TRBJ2-7, with D unclear. Looked up from germline, CDR1 is LNHDA and CDR2 is SQIVND (reference sequence). The CDR3 is made up of 11 amino acids. The ends were cut back, 7 bases at V and 2 bases at J, with 6 bases in the middle. The CDR3 nucleotides read TGTGCCAGTAAAGGGACCTACGAGCAGTACTTC. Protein sequence: CASKGTYEQYF.

V is TRBV6-1 and J is TRBJ2-7; 8 bases fit TRBD2. The CDR3 has 17 residues. V lost 3 bases, J lost 0 bases, and 10 bases stayed unmatched. Germline V lookup: CDR1 MNHNS, CDR2 SASEGT. CDR3 in DNA: TGTGCCAGCAGTGACCCTCTACAGCGGGGGATCTCCTACGAGCAGTACTTC. This gives the protein CASSDPLQRGISYEQYF.

The genes are TRBV24-1 and TRBJ2-1; TRBD2 might be the D (5 bases). This CDR3 contains 13 residues. V gave up 7 bases and J gave up 9 bases, with 15 bases separating them. Per germline, CDR1 KGHDR and CDR2 SFDVKD. The CDR3, as DNA: TGTGCCACCAGCCCGGGTGGCAGCGGTGAGCAGTTCTTC. Protein product: CATSPGGSGEQFF.

The genes are TRBV6-5 and TRBJ2-2, with D tentatively TRBD2 (6 bases). The V gene's germline CDR1 is MNHEY and CDR2 SVGAGI. V dropped 6 bases and J dropped 12 bases, with 20 bases sitting between them. This CDR3 region has 14 residues. DNA of the CDR3: TGTGCCAGCAGATCGGCTAGCGAGTTGTGGAAGCTGTTTTTT. Translating it yields CASRSASELWKLFF.